One and the same sample provided the 27 T cell receptor beta chains below, sequenced in a study of CD8+ T cells in alopecia areata. TCR sequencing used cDNA made by reverse transcription of extracted RNA. Assay: immunoSEQ multiplex PCR; the TCRdb copy retains only in-frame clones and omits some. The sample has approximately 100,000 clones, over 75% seen once. Specified treatment: oral pan-JAK inhibitor, 5-10 mg twice daily. The source was CD8+ T cells sorted from blood, collected around week 30, from a patient treated with tofacitinib. These receptors were obtained from a human donor with alopecia areata.

The CDR3 reads CASSSVVAFF. In DNA, the CDR3 is TGTGCCAGCAGCTCCGTTGTAGCTTTCTTT. This chain links TRBV7-9 with TRBJ1-1; D unclear. The CDR3 extends over 10 amino acids. Per the germline V gene, CDR1 is SEHNR and CDR2 is FQNEAQ (reference sequence). Trimming stripped 4 bases from V and 10 bases from J, with 7 bases between.

This sequence joins TRBV6-5 and TRBJ2-2, with D unresolved. V shed 4 bases and J shed 6 bases, with 18 bases lying between them. Per germline, CDR1 MNHEY and CDR2 SVGAGI. The CDR3 covers 16 residues. The CDR3 protein is CASSFGPLLTPGELFF. CDR3 nucleotides: TGTGCCAGCAGTTTCGGCCCGTTACTGACCCCCGGGGAGCTGTTTTTT.

The rearrangement uses TRBV25-1 and TRBJ1-2; TRBD1 might be the D (6 bases). The CDR3 consists of 16 residues. CDR1 MGHDK and CDR2 SYGVNS come from the germline V gene. V lost 3 bases and J 4 bases, leaving 18 bases between the germline ends. The CDR3 loop is CASSDREGGPIYGYTF. Here the CDR3 DNA reads TGTGCCAGCAGTGACAGGGAGGGGGGACCCATCTATGGCTACACCTTC.

J is TRBJ2-7 and V is TRBV5-1; 7 nucleotides align to TRBD1. After removal of 0 bases from V and 2 bases from J, the junction contained 2 bases not matched to a gene. The CDR3 runs 14 residues. Germline CDR1 is SGHRS and CDR2 is YFSETQ. Written as DNA, the CDR3 is TGCGCCAGCAGCTTGGGGGGACAGCCCTACGAGCAGTACTTC. As protein: CASSLGGQPYEQYF.

This chain links TRBV30 with TRBJ2-3; D gene uncertain. The CDR3 sequence is 13 residues long. Trimming shortened V by 6 bases and J by 2 bases, and 12 bases separated the two germline ends. Germline V gives CDR1 GTSNPN, CDR2 SVGIG (reference sequence). The CDR3 spells CACTPYPTDTQYF. The CDR3 nucleotides read TGTGCCTGCACCCCTTACCCCACAGATACGCAGTATTTT.

V is TRBV2 and J is TRBJ2-1; D is unresolved. The CDR3 has 16 residues. Trimming removed 0 bases from V and 4 bases from J, with 13 bases in between. Germline CDR1 and CDR2: SNHLY and FYNNEI. The CDR3 sequence is CASSEAWTMLYNEQFF. CDR3 DNA: TGTGCCAGCAGTGAAGCGTGGACCATGCTTTACAATGAGCAGTTCTTC.

The chain couples TRBV19 to TRBJ2-2, with unresolved D. The CDR3 length is 13 residues. CDR1 is LNHDA, CDR2 SQIVND, per germline (reference sequence). V lost 7 bases and J lost 0, with 6 bases in between. The DNA for the CDR3 is TGTGCCAGTACCTTACCGAACACCGGGGAGCTGTTTTTT. This gives the protein CASTLPNTGELFF.

CDR3 in DNA: TGTGCCACCGCCATTCGCACCGGGGAGCTGTTTTTT. It is translated as CATAIRTGELFF. V gene TRBV27 combines with J gene TRBJ2-2; no clear D gene. Trimming removed 10 bases from V and 4 bases from J, with 10 bases in between. CDR3 size: 12 residues. Germline V gives CDR1 MNHEY, CDR2 SMNVEV (reference sequence).

This rearrangement joins TRBV29-1 to TRBJ1-1; tentative D call: TRBD1 (6 bases). CDR3 length: 11 residues. Looked up from germline, CDR1 is SQVTM and CDR2 is ANQGSEA. V was pared by 4 bases and J by 3 bases, with 6 bases between. The CDR3 DNA is TGCAGCGTTGCAGGGGACACTGAAGCTTTCTTT. This translates into CSVAGDTEAFF.

The V call is TRBV6-1, the J call TRBJ2-1; 7 nucleotides align to TRBD1. The V and J ends lost 2 bases and 5 bases, in that order; junction bases with no gene match: 9. The CDR3 has 16 residues. From germline, CDR1 is MNHNS and CDR2 SASEGT. The CDR3 nucleotides read TGTGCCAGCAGTGAAAGGAAGGGACAGCCTAACAATGAGCAGTTCTTC. Amino acid sequence: CASSERKGQPNNEQFF.

The J gene is TRBJ2-1, the V gene TRBV4-1; 7 bases are shared with TRBD2. Looked up from germline, CDR1 is MGHRA and CDR2 is YSYEKL. The CDR3 covers 16 residues. V shed 0 bases and J 2 bases; nucleotides not matched to a gene: 4. This CDR3 is CASSQDELAAYNEQFF. The CDR3 bases are TGCGCCAGCAGCCAAGACGAGCTAGCGGCCTACAATGAGCAGTTCTTC.

The chain links TRBV13 to TRBJ2-2; tentative D call: TRBD1 (6 bases). Trimming left V 6 bases short and J 0 bases short, with 14 bases between. The CDR3 spans 16 residues. From germline, CDR1 is PRHDT and CDR2 FYEKMQ (reference sequence). Written as DNA, the CDR3 is TGTGCCAGCAGTTTTTCCGGGACAACGAACACCGGGGAGCTGTTTTTT. This sequence encodes CASSFSGTTNTGELFF.

The V call is TRBV6-6, the J call TRBJ2-5; D call uncertain. The CDR3 has 12 residues. Germline lookup yields CDR1 MNHNY and CDR2 SVGAGI (reference sequence). Trimming stripped 2 bases from V and 5 bases from J, with 6 bases between. CDR3 loop: CASSYASETQYF. CDR3 DNA sequence: TGTGCCAGCAGTTACGCGTCGGAGACCCAGTACTTC.

The chain is built from TRBV27 and TRBJ2-7, with a weak D call TRBD2 (6 bases). Germline CDR1 MNHEY, CDR2 SMNVEV (reference sequence). The CDR3 covers 12 residues. The V gene lost 3 bases and the J gene lost 4 bases, with 7 bases spanning the gap. The CDR3 sequence is CASSFAGYEQYF. The CDR3 coding sequence is TGTGCCAGCAGTTTCGCGGGGTACGAGCAGTACTTC.

V usage is TRBV9 and J usage is TRBJ2-1, with TRBD2 matching over 7 bases. J was trimmed by 6 bases and V by 4 bases; bases with no gene match: 13. The CDR3 is 16 residues long. In germline, CDR1 is SGDLS, CDR2 YYNGEE. The CDR3 is CASSTRPIGGINEQFF. As DNA, the CDR3 is TGTGCCAGCAGCACACGACCTATCGGGGGGATCAATGAGCAGTTCTTC. Combining the CDR3 with reference TRBV9 and TRBJ2-1 gives the whole variable domain DSGVTQTPKHLITATGQRVTLRCSPRSGDLSVYWYQQSLDQGLQFLIQYYNGEERAKGNILERFSAQQFPDLHSELNLSSLELGDSALYFCASSTRPIGGINEQFFGPGTRLTVL.

The V gene is TRBV27, the J gene TRBJ2-1; 7 positions agree with TRBD1. CDR1 MNHEY and CDR2 SMNVEV come from the germline V gene (reference sequence). The CDR3 is 14 residues long. Germline trimming cut 5 bases from V and 6 bases from J; bases unmatched to any gene: 7. The CDR3 DNA reads TGTGCCAGCAGTCCCTTCCGGGACAGCAATGAGCAGTTCTTC. Translating gives CASSPFRDSNEQFF.

The chain uses TRBV29-1 and TRBJ2-3; no clear D. Per the germline V gene, CDR1 is SQVTM and CDR2 is ANQGSEA. The CDR3 spans 12 residues. V was trimmed by 4 bases and J by 4 bases, leaving 9 bases between them. CDR3 in DNA: TGCAGCGTTGGAGTGAGCCCAGATACGCAGTATTTT. Its protein is CSVGVSPDTQYF.

The chain uses TRBV7-3 and TRBJ2-7; the D gene could be TRBD1 or TRBD2 (5 bases each). Per germline, CDR1 SGHTA and CDR2 FQGTGA. Trimming cost V 0 bases and J 2 bases, with 23 bases left between them. The CDR3 consists of 19 residues. CDR3 sequence: CASSLTGPGRLDGTYEQYF. DNA of the CDR3: TGTGCCAGCAGCTTAACCGGGCCGGGACGCTTGGACGGAACCTACGAGCAGTACTTC.

V is TRBV10-3 and J is TRBJ2-6; D may be TRBD1 or TRBD2 (5 bases each). The germline V gene has CDR1 ENHRY and CDR2 SYGVKD. The CDR3 covers 18 residues. V lost 4 bases and J 0 bases, leaving 16 bases between the germline ends. The DNA for the CDR3 is TGTGCCATCAGTGCGCCCGGGACCGCCATCTCTGGGGCCAACGTCCTGACTTTC. Its translation: CAISAPGTAISGANVLTF.

The rearrangement joins TRBV5-4 to TRBJ1-1; D gene unclear. Trimming cost V 2 bases and J 5 bases, with 10 bases left between them. CDR3 length equals 13 residues. Germline V gives CDR1 SGHNT, CDR2 YYREEE (reference sequence). The CDR3 region is CASSFVAGTEAFF. The CDR3 nucleotides read TGTGCCAGCAGCTTTGTGGCGGGGACTGAAGCTTTCTTT.

This chain uses TRBV7-8 with TRBJ2-1, with TRBD2 matching over 7 bases. The V segment lost 4 bases and the J segment 1 base; nucleotides outside the gene matches: 13. CDR1 and CDR2 from the germline V gene are SGHVS and FQNEAQ. The CDR3 runs 18 residues. Here the CDR3 reads CASSSTVEGTTSYNEQFF. CDR3 in DNA: TGTGCCAGCAGCTCCACAGTTGAAGGGACTACGTCCTACAATGAGCAGTTCTTC.

There are a few counts of this clone. V usage is TRBV7-9 and J usage is TRBJ1-4; possible D gene TRBD1, 6 bases. The V gene's germline CDR1 is SEHNR and CDR2 FQNEAQ (reference sequence). Deletions cut 6 bases from V and 0 bases from J, with 14 bases between. CDR3 length equals 16 residues. The CDR3 DNA is TGTGCCAGCAGTTCGAACAGGGAGGCAACTAATGAAAAACTGTTTTTT. Amino acids: CASSSNREATNEKLFF.

The chain has TRBV27 and TRBJ1-5, with a possible D match to TRBD1 (5 bases). This CDR3 spans 16 amino acids. Trimming shortened V by 4 bases and J by 0 bases, and 13 bases separated the two germline ends. CDR1 and CDR2 (germline): MNHEY, SMNVEV (reference sequence). This CDR3 reads CASSSRTPYSNQPQHF. As DNA, the CDR3 is TGTGCCAGCAGTTCACGGACACCGTATAGCAATCAGCCCCAGCATTTT.

The chain employs TRBV7-2 and TRBJ2-7; TRBD1 aligns across 7 bases. The germline V gene encodes CDR1 SGHTA and CDR2 FQGNSA. This CDR3 region has 14 residues. V dropped 3 bases and J dropped 3; count of bases not matched to a gene: 5. The CDR3 sequence: CASSFAPGGYEQYF. The DNA of the CDR3 is TGTGCCAGCAGCTTCGCCCCAGGGGGCTACGAGCAGTACTTC.

The CDR3 coding sequence is TGTGCCAGCAGCTCTACAGGCCCCCTCTCCTACAATGAGCAGTTCTTC. Residues: CASSSTGPLSYNEQFF. This rearrangement joins TRBV9 to TRBJ2-1, with a possible D match to TRBD1 (5 bases). The V gene lost 4 bases and the J gene lost 0 bases, with 14 bases spanning the gap. The CDR3 has 16 amino acids. CDR1 is SGDLS and CDR2 is YYNGEE in the germline V gene.

This rearrangement joins TRBV27 to TRBJ2-7; TRBD1 aligns across 8 bases. V lost 0 bases, J lost 5 bases, and 9 bases stayed unmatched. The CDR3 runs 16 residues. CDR1 and CDR2 from the germline V gene are MNHEY and SMNVEV (reference sequence). In DNA, the CDR3 is TGTGCCAGCAGTTTATCGCGGACAGGGAGTGGGAACGAGCAGTACTTC. This codes for CASSLSRTGSGNEQYF.

The chain links TRBV29-1 to TRBJ2-5; no definite D call. Trimming shortened V by 6 bases and J by 2 bases, and 13 bases separated the two germline ends. The germline V gene encodes CDR1 SQVTM and CDR2 ANQGSEA. The CDR3 covers 13 residues. CDR3 residues: CSVDLGLQETQYF. The CDR3 nucleotides read TGCAGCGTCGACCTTGGCCTTCAAGAGACCCAGTACTTC.